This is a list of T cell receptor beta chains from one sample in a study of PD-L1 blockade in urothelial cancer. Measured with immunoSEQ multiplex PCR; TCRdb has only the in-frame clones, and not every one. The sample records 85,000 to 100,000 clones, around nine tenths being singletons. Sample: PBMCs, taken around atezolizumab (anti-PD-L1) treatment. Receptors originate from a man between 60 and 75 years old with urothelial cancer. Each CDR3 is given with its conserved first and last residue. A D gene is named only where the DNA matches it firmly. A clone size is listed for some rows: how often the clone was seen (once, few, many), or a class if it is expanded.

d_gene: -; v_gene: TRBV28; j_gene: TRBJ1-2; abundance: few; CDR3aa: CASSWGDYGYTF; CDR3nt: TGTGCCAGCAGTTGGGGAGACTATGGCTACACCTTC
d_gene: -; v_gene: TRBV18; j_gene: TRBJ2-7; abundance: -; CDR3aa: CASSPNIISSVLYEQYF; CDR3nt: TGTGCCAGCTCACCGAACATCATCTCTTCCGTGCTCTACGAGCAGTACTTC
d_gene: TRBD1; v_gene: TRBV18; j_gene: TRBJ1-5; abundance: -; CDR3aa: CASSPGTGVGQPQHF; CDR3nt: TGTGCCAGCTCACCCGGGACAGGGGTGGGTCAGCCCCAGCATTTT
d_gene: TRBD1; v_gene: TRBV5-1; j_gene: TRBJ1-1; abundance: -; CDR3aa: CASSLGTGMNTEAFF; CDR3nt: TGCGCCAGCAGCTTGGGGACAGGCATGAACACTGAAGCTTTCTTT
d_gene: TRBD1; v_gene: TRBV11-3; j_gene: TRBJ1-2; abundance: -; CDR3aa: CASSLDETQGEGYTF; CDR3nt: TGTGCCAGCAGCTTAGATGAGACACAGGGGGAAGGCTACACCTTC
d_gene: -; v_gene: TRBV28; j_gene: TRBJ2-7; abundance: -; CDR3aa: CASIGVSDEQYF; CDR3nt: TGTGCCAGCATCGGGGTATCTGACGAGCAGTACTTC
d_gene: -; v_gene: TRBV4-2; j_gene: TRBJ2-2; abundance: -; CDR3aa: CASSQEGGAFTNTGELFF; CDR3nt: TGTGCCAGCAGCCAAGAGGGGGGAGCCTTTACGAACACCGGGGAGCTGTTTTTT
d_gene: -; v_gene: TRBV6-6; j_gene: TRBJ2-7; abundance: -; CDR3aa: CASSPRGYEQYF; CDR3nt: TGTGCCAGCAGTCCCAGGGGATACGAGCAGTACTTC
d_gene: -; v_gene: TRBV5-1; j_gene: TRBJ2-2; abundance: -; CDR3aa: CASSLNRLANTGELFF; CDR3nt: TGCGCCAGCAGCTTGAATCGGCTAGCGAACACCGGGGAGCTGTTTTTT
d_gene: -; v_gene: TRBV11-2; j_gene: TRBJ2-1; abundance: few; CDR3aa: CASSLDWRDLSYNEQFF; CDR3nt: TGTGCCAGCAGCTTAGACTGGCGGGACTTATCCTACAATGAGCAGTTCTTC
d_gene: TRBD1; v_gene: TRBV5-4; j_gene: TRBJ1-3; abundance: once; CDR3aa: CASSLGTGVGNTIYF; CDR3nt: TGTGCCAGCAGCTTGGGGACAGGGGTCGGAAACACCATATATTTT
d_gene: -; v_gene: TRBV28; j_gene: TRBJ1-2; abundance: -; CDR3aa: CASSLGEALSYGYTF; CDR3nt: TGTGCCAGCAGTTTGGGGGAGGCCTTGAGCTATGGCTACACCTTC
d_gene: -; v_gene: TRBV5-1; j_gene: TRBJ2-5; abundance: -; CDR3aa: CASSSRRELGRLETQYF; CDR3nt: TGCGCCAGCAGCTCGAGGAGGGAACTCGGTCGTCTAGAGACCCAGTACTTC
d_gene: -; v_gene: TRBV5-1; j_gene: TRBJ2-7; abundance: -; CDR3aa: CASSLDSEQYF; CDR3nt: TGCGCCAGCAGCCTGGACAGCGAGCAGTACTTC
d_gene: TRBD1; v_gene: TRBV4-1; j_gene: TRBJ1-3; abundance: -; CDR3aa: CASTPTGDYSGNTIYF; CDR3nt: TGCGCCAGCACTCCGACAGGGGATTACTCTGGAAACACCATATATTTT
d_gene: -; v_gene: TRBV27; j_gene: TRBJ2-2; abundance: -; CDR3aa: CASSRNTGELFF; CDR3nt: TGTGCCAGCAGCCGGAACACCGGGGAGCTGTTTTTT
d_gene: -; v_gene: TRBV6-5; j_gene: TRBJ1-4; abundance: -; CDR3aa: CATRVKGHWNEKLFF; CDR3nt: TGTGCCACCAGGGTAAAGGGGCACTGGAATGAAAAACTGTTTTTT
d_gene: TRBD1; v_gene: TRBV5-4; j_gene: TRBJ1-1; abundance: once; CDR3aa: CASSHQTGGEAFF; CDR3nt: TGTGCCAGCAGCCATCAAACAGGGGGCGAAGCTTTCTTT
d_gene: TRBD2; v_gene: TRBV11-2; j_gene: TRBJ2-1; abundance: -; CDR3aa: CASSLGTSEPNEQFF; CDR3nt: TGTGCCAGCAGCTTAGGGACTAGCGAACCCAATGAGCAGTTCTTC
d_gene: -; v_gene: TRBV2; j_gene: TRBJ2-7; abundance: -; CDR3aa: CASSDRTGVTYEQYF; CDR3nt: TGTGCCAGCAGTGATCGGACTGGGGTAACCTACGAGCAGTACTTC
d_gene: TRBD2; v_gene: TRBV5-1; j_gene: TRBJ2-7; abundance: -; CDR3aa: CASTLSPGGTISYEQYF; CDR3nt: TGCGCCAGCACCCTTTCACCGGGGGGGACTATCTCCTACGAGCAGTACTTC
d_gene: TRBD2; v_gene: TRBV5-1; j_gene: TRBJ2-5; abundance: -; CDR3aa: CASSGGGYETQYF; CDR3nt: TGCGCCAGCAGCGGCGGGGGTTATGAGACCCAGTACTTC
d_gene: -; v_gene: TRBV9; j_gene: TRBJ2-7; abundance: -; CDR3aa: CASSVGQFNYEQYF; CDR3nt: TGTGCCAGCAGCGTAGGACAGTTTAACTACGAGCAGTACTTC
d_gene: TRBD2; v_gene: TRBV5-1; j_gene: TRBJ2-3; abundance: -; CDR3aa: CASSSAGVGTDTQYF; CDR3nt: TGCGCCAGCAGCTCCGCGGGGGTCGGCACAGATACGCAGTATTTT
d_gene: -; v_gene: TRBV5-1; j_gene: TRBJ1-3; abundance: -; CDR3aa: CASSSDTRRGSGNTIYF; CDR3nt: TGCGCCAGCAGCTCCGATACCCGGCGGGGCTCTGGAAACACCATATATTTT
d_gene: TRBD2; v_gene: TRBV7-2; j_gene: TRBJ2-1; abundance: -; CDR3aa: CASSLGYSGVGQFF; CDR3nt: TGTGCCAGCAGCTTAGGATATAGCGGGGTCGGGCAGTTCTTC
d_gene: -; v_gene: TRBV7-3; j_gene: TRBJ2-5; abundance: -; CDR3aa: CASSPGGSFETQYF; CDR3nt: TGTGCCAGCAGCCCAGGGGGGTCGTTTGAGACCCAGTACTTC
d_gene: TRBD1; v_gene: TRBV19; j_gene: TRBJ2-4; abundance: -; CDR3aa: CASRRDSKNIQYF; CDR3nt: TGTGCCAGTAGAAGGGACAGTAAAAACATTCAGTACTTC